One sample yielded the 2 T cell receptor beta chains listed below, sequenced in a study of T cells after yellow fever vaccination. Using its own MiXCR run on the 5' RACE reads, TCRdb lists one record per CDR3 protein. The sample has some 560,000 distinct CDR3 sequences, about 17% seen once. Sample: PBMCs, taken around 5 days after the first yellow fever vaccination. The receptors derive from a man between 18 and 29 years old who received the YFV17D yellow fever vaccine.

This clonotype has just a few counts. The V gene is TRBV5-1, the J gene TRBJ2-5; D tentatively reads TRBD1 or TRBD2 (5 bases each). Germline V lookup: CDR1 SGHRS, CDR2 YFSETQ. The CDR3 has 14 residues. V was pared by 0 bases and J by 9 bases, with 15 bases between. The CDR3 region has the DNA TGCGCCAGCAGCTTGGAGGGGACGGTAGGGGCCCAGTACTTC. Protein: CASSLEGTVGAQYF.

The CDR3 loop is CASSLETGGVRTDTQYF. CDR3 bases: TGTGCCAGCAGCTTAGAAACGGGGGGGGTTCGCACAGATACGCAGTATTTT. This rearrangement joins TRBV11-3 to TRBJ2-3; 8 bases map to TRBD2. V lost 0 bases, J lost 1 base, and 6 bases stayed unmatched. The CDR3 length is 17 residues. The germline V gene has CDR1 SGHNT and CDR2 YENEEA.